This TCR beta chain came from a study of PD-L1 blockade in urothelial cancer. About the research overall: Analysis of the blood was performed 3 weeks (second dose) and 6 weeks after treatment start. Blood samples had a median of 141,255 T cells.

Described time point: pretreatment peripheral blood. Trimming left V 6 bases short and J 8 bases short, with 19 bases between. The CDR3 is made up of 14 amino acids. The germline V gene has CDR1 GTSNPN and CDR2 SVGIG (reference sequence). Repertoires were generated with immunoSEQ multiplex PCR, while TCRdb's copy carries only in-frame clones and drops some. The table shows 87,000 or so clones, with around 84% occurring only once. V usage is TRBV30 and J usage is TRBJ1-4, with D possibly being TRBD1 (5 bases). Specimen: PBMCs, collected around atezolizumab (anti-PD-L1) treatment. The TCR originated in a man in his 60s with urothelial cancer. The CDR3 sequence: CACNKGPGGEKLFF. Here the CDR3 DNA reads TGTGCCTGCAATAAGGGGCCCGGTGGGGAAAAACTGTTTTTT. The full variable domain, completed using reference TRBV30 and TRBJ1-4, is SQTIHQWPATLVQPVGSPLSLECTVEGTSNPNLYWYRQAAGRGLQLLFYSVGIGQISSEVPQNLSASRPQDRQFILSSKKLLLSDSGFYLCACNKGPGGEKLFFGSGTQLSVL.